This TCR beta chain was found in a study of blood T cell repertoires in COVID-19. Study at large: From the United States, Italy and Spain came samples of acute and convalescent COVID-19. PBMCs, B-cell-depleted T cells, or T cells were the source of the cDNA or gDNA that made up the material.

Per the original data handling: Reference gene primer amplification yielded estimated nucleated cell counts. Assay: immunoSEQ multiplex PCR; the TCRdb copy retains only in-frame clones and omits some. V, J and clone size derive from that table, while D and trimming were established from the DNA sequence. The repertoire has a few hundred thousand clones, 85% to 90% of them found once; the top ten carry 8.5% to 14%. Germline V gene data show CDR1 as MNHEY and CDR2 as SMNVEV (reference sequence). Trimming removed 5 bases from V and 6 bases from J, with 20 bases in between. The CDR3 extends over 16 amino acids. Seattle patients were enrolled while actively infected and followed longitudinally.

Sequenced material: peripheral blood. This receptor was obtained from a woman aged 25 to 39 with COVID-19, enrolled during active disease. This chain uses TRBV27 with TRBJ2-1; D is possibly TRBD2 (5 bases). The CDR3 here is CASSAKRPRSLNEQFF. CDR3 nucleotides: TGTGCCAGCAGTGCAAAGCGGCCCCGCTCTCTCAATGAGCAGTTCTTC.